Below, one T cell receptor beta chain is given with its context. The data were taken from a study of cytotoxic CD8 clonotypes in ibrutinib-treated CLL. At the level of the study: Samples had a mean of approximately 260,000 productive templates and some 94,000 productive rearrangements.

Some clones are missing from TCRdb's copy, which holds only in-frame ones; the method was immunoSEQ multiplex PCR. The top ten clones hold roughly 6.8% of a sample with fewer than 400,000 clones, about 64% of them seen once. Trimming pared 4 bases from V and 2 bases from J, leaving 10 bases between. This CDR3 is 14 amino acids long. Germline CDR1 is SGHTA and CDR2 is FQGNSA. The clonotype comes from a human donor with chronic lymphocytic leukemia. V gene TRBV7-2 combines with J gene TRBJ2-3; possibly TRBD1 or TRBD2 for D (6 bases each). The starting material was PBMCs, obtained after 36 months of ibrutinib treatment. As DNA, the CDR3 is TGTGCCAGCAGCTGGGGGGCGATCACAGATACGCAGTATTTT. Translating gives CASSWGAITDTQYF.